This passage covers 15 T cell receptor beta chains from one sample sequenced in a study of blood T cell repertoires in COVID-19. Repertoires were generated with immunoSEQ multiplex PCR, while TCRdb's copy carries only in-frame clones and drops some. The data show 150,000 to 200,000 clones, roughly 90% seen once. Sequencing input: peripheral blood. These TCRs come from a man aged 55 to 70 with acute or convalescent COVID-19.

V is TRBV12-3 or TRBV12-4 and J is TRBJ1-1; 7 bases match TRBD1. The CDR3 covers 12 residues. With 6 bases clipped from V and 11 bases from J, the junction kept 9 bases outside the gene matches. The CDR3 DNA reads TGTGCCAGCAGCCCACTGACAGGGAGGGCTTTCTTT. This codes for CASSPLTGRAFF.

The chain couples TRBV19 to TRBJ1-1, with TRBD1 identical over 9 bases. The V gene's germline CDR1 is LNHDA and CDR2 SQIVND (reference sequence). The junction had 8 bases not matched to a gene; V was cut back by 5 bases and J by 1 base. The CDR3 spans 16 residues. The CDR3 DNA reads as TGTGCCAGTAGTGTCATACCGGGACAGGGGAACACTGAAGCTTTCTTT. Translating gives CASSVIPGQGNTEAFF.

V usage is TRBV10-3 and J usage is TRBJ2-7, with D unclear. The CDR3 is 13 amino acids. From germline, CDR1 is ENHRY and CDR2 SYGVKD. V gave up 10 bases and J gave up 6 bases, with 19 bases separating them. The CDR3 spells CANGPLAGLEQYF. As DNA, the CDR3 is TGTGCCAACGGTCCTCTCGCAGGTCTCGAGCAGTACTTC.

This clone appeared a single time. The chain links TRBV10-3 to TRBJ1-1, with D possibly matching TRBD1 (6 bases). Per the germline V gene, CDR1 is ENHRY and CDR2 is SYGVKD. Trimming pared 5 bases from V and 1 base from J, leaving 11 bases between. This CDR3 contains 14 residues. The CDR3 loop is CAISNRVGNTEAFF. Written as DNA, the CDR3 is TGTGCCATCAGTAACAGGGTGGGGAACACTGAAGCTTTCTTT.

V and J are TRBV18 and TRBJ1-6, with TRBD1 identical over 8 bases. Germline V gene lookup returns CDR1 KGHSH and CDR2 LQKENI. The trim removed 10 bases at V and 10 bases at J, leaving 12 bases unmatched. CDR3 size: 14 residues. The CDR3 reads CATTTGTGVSPLHF. The CDR3 DNA reads as TGTGCCACCACCACCGGGACAGGAGTGTCACCCCTCCACTTT.

In this sample, this clone turned up once. V is TRBV9 and J is TRBJ2-3; the D gene is possibly TRBD2 (7 bases). V was pared by 4 bases and J by 2 bases, with 17 bases between. This CDR3 contains 16 residues. Germline loops: CDR1 SGDLS, CDR2 YYNGEE. The CDR3 sequence: CASSLSSGGPTDTQYF. The CDR3 nucleotides read TGTGCCAGCAGCCTCAGCTCGGGGGGCCCCACAGATACGCAGTATTTT.

The chain couples TRBV3-1 (or the pseudogene TRBV3-2) to TRBJ1-5; possible D gene TRBD1, 6 bases. CDR3 length: 14 residues. Germline V CDR1 and CDR2: LGHDT, YNNKEL (reference sequence). V lost 1 base and J lost 7, with 11 bases in between. The CDR3 protein is CASSQGQAIQPQHF. The CDR3 coding sequence is TGTGCCAGCAGCCAAGGACAGGCAATCCAGCCCCAGCATTTT.

The chain employs TRBV5-6 and TRBJ2-7; TRBD1 is a possible D gene (5 bases). The CDR3 has 13 residues. Deletions cut 0 bases from V and 1 base from J, with 5 bases between. Germline V CDR1 and CDR2: SGHDT, YYEEEE. For the CDR3, the DNA is TGTGCCAGCAGCTTGGACAGGTCCTACGAGCAGTACTTC. It encodes CASSLDRSYEQYF.

The chain uses TRBV27 and TRBJ1-1; TRBD1 matches at 9 bases. The CDR3 length is 17 residues. CDR1 and CDR2 (germline): MNHEY, SMNVEV (reference sequence). Trimming took 4 bases from V and 5 from J; bases not matched to a gene: 14. The CDR3 sequence is CASSSTTVQGAPTEAFF. DNA of the CDR3: TGTGCCAGCAGTTCCACAACTGTACAGGGGGCGCCGACTGAAGCTTTCTTT.

The gene calls are TRBV20-1 and TRBJ1-5, with TRBD1 as a possible D gene (6 bases). The CDR3 totals 13 residues. Trimming removed 3 bases from V and 6 bases from J, with 12 bases in between. Looked up from germline, CDR1 is DFQATT and CDR2 is SNEGSKA (reference sequence). CDR3 amino acids: CSASYRAGQPQHF. CDR3 nucleotides: TGCAGTGCTAGTTACAGGGCTGGTCAGCCCCAGCATTTT.

The chain carries TRBV24-1 and TRBJ2-1; 7 positions agree with TRBD2. V was pared by 5 bases and J by 7 bases, with 10 bases of the junction left unmatched. CDR3 size: 15 residues. Germline V gene sequence: CDR1 KGHDR, CDR2 SFDVKD. The CDR3 DNA reads as TGTGCCACCAGTGGACCGGGACTACCCCCGAATGAGCAGTTCTTC. Residues: CATSGPGLPPNEQFF.

This chain connects TRBV6-2 or TRBV6-3 to TRBJ2-7; D possibly corresponds to TRBD2 (8 bases). CDR1 is MNHEY, CDR2 SVGEGT, per germline. This CDR3 has 12 amino acids. Trimming took off 6 bases at V and 6 bases at J, with 12 bases between the two ends. CDR3 sequence (DNA): TGTGCCAGCAGCAGGGGGACTAGCGAGCAGTACTTC. Protein: CASSRGTSEQYF.

This clone is a singleton in its sample. Here the CDR3 reads CASRLRRGDLQETQYF. CDR3 DNA sequence: TGTGCCAGCAGACTCAGACGGGGGGATCTCCAAGAGACCCAGTACTTC. The V gene is TRBV2, the J gene TRBJ2-5, with 7 positions matching TRBD2. Looked up from germline, CDR1 is SNHLY and CDR2 is FYNNEI. V was pared by 6 bases and J by 1 base, with 11 bases of the junction left unmatched. The CDR3 length is 16 residues.

In this sample, this clone turned up a few times. J is TRBJ1-3 and V is TRBV3-1 (or the pseudogene TRBV3-2), with 7 bases aligning to TRBD1. This CDR3 is 16 amino acids long. J was trimmed by 3 bases and V by 4 bases; bases with no gene match: 9. The germline V gene encodes CDR1 LGHDT and CDR2 YNNKEL (reference sequence). The CDR3 nucleotides read TGTGCCAGCAGCCTGGGAGGAGGGGGCTTTGGAAACACCATATATTTT. Translation: CASSLGGGGFGNTIYF.

The V gene is TRBV24-1, the J gene TRBJ1-2, with TRBD1 identical over 11 bases. This CDR3 is 15 amino acids long. V trimming: 1 base; J trimming: 6 bases; junction bases outside the gene matches: 3. Germline V gives CDR1 KGHDR, CDR2 SFDVKD. The CDR3 region is CATSDFGQGADGYTF. The CDR3 region has the DNA TGTGCCACCAGTGATTTTGGACAGGGGGCGGATGGCTACACCTTC.